The 18 T cell receptor beta chains listed next were all sequenced from one sample in a study of tumor-infiltrating lymphocytes in primary liver carcinoma. The blood RNA (from unsorted whole blood) was obtained, and germline DNA was also extracted. The researchers produced TCR beta cDNA from around 500 ng total RNA with a constant-region primer. A slightly modified ARM-PCR protocol with three nested multiplex PCR rounds produced these TCR beta libraries. Amplification in the first two PCR rounds was performed using TRBV1-TRBV30 forward primers and a C-beta reverse primer for roughly 9 cycles each. TCRdb processed the multiplex PCR reads anew with MiXCR; each CDR3 protein has one entry. Of about 300,000 distinct CDR3 sequences in the sample, about 62% were seen once. Sequences were obtained from peripheral blood. Source of these receptors: a man in his forties with primary liver carcinoma and hepatitis B virus infection.

As regards this clonotype: At one boundary the junction diverges from the germline segment, which might be a read error. This CDR3 reads CACRNQEEIDEQNF. In nucleotides, the CDR3 is TGTGCCTGCCGGAACCAGGAGGAGATCGACGAGCAGAACTTC. This chain connects TRBV12-3 or TRBV12-4 to TRBJ2-7; maybe TRBD2 (5 bases). This CDR3 has 14 residues.

The genes are TRBV29-1 and TRBJ1-2, with 8 bases fitting TRBD1. CDR1 is SQVTM, CDR2 ANQGSEA, per germline. After removal of 2 bases from V and 9 bases from J, the junction contained 11 bases not matched to a gene. The CDR3 covers 14 residues. CDR3 in DNA: TGCAGCGTTGAACTACAGGGGGGGCTCTCTCGCTACACCTTC. Residues: CSVELQGGLSRYTF.

On this clonotype: Possible read error: a much larger clone is one base away. The rearrangement uses TRBV6-2 or TRBV6-3 and TRBJ2-7; D may be TRBD2 (6 bases). The CDR3 extends over 17 amino acids. Germline lookup yields CDR1 MNHEY and CDR2 SVGEGT. V shed 4 bases and J shed 4 bases, with 23 bases lying between them. This chain's CDR3 is CASSSAVGSGGKYEQYF. CDR3 coding DNA: TGTGCCAGCAGTTCTGCTGTGGGCTCGGGCGGGAAGTACGAGCAGTACTTC.

The chain combines TRBV5-1 with TRBJ2-3; D uncertain. The CDR3 is 13 residues long. Germline CDR1 is SGHRS and CDR2 is YFSETQ. Trimming shortened V by 6 bases and J by 2 bases, and 10 bases separated the two germline ends. CDR3 loop: CASIALFTDTQYF. The CDR3 nucleotides read TGCGCCAGCATCGCACTCTTCACAGATACGCAGTATTTT.

This clonotype was counted a single time. The chain employs TRBV5-6 and TRBJ1-5; the match to TRBD1 covers 7 bases. In germline, CDR1 is SGHDT, CDR2 YYEEEE. V lost 4 bases, J lost 0 bases, and 4 bases stayed unmatched. The CDR3 totals 15 residues. CDR3 residues: CASSQGGRSNQPQHF. The CDR3 DNA follows: TGTGCCAGCAGCCAAGGGGGCCGTAGCAATCAGCCCCAGCATTTT. The variable domain in full, completed from reference TRBV5-6 and TRBJ1-5, reads DAGVTQSPTHLIKTRGQQVTLRCSPKSGHDTVSWYQQALGQGPQFIFQYYEEEERQRGNFPDRFSGHQFPNYSSELNVNALLLGDSALYLCASSQGGRSNQPQHFGDGTRLSIL.

V usage is TRBV7-9 and J usage is TRBJ2-7; 7 bases align to TRBD2. V shed 5 bases, J shed 6 bases, and the junction held 7 bases outside the gene matches. CDR1 and CDR2 (germline): SEHNR, FQNEAQ (reference sequence). The CDR3 sequence is 13 residues long. CDR3 sequence reads: CASSTGLVGEQYF. The DNA for the CDR3 is TGTGCCAGCAGCACCGGACTAGTCGGCGAGCAGTACTTC.

Regarding this clonotype: A junction end diverges from the germline sequence, so it may reflect a read error. The chain couples TRBV10-3 to TRBJ1-3, with 7 positions matching TRBD1. This CDR3 is built from 16 residues. The germline V gene has CDR1 ENHRY and CDR2 SYGVKD. CDR3 protein: CGISEKGAATGNTIYF. The CDR3 DNA reads as TGTGGCATCAGTGAGAAGGGGGCCGCGACAGGAAACACCATATATTTT.

The CDR3 sequence: CASSREQPQHF. CDR3 DNA sequence: TGTGCCAGCAGTCGCGAACAGCCCCAGCATTTT. The chain employs TRBV11-3 and TRBJ1-5; D is undetermined. The CDR3 has 11 amino acids. V lost 6 bases, J lost 7 bases, and 7 bases lay in between. Germline loops: CDR1 SGHNT, CDR2 YENEEA.

As regards this clonotype: A much larger clonotype is one base distant, so this may be a read error. The gene calls are TRBV6-6 and TRBJ2-7; D unresolved. The germline V and J ends were trimmed by 2 bases and 0 bases, with 8 bases remaining between them. CDR1 and CDR2 (germline): MNHNY, SVGAGI (reference sequence). CDR3 size: 14 residues. The CDR3 reads CASSYTEFSYEQYF. CDR3 DNA: TGTGCCAGCAGTTACACAGAATTCTCCTACGAGCAGTACTTC.

The J gene is TRBJ2-1, the V gene TRBV5-1, with D unclear. V was pared by 5 bases and J by 8 bases, with 14 bases between. CDR1 is SGHRS and CDR2 is YFSETQ in the germline V gene. This CDR3 has 13 residues. The CDR3 reads CASRVGDFDEQFF. The CDR3 nucleotides read TGCGCCAGCAGAGTCGGAGATTTCGATGAGCAGTTCTTC.

Of note for this clonotype: The junction departs from germline at one end; a sequencing error may be responsible. V is TRBV11-2 and J is TRBJ2-5, with 14 nucleotides matching TRBD2. Germline lookup yields CDR1 SGHAT and CDR2 FQNNGV. The CDR3 has 17 amino acids. This CDR3 is CVSSPGTSGGYVETQYF. For the CDR3, the DNA is TGTGTCAGCAGCCCCGGGACTAGCGGGGGATACGTGGAGACCCAGTACTTC.

This clonotype occurred many times. The CDR3 sequence is CATSGGSYEQYF. In DNA, the CDR3 is TGTGCCACGTCGGGAGGGAGCTACGAGCAGTACTTC. The chain is built from TRBV10-3 and TRBJ2-7; 8 bases are shared with TRBD2. Losses at the gene ends were 10 bases for V and 3 bases for J; bases not matched to a gene: 5. The length of the CDR3 is 12 residues. CDR1 is ENHRY, CDR2 SYGVKD, per germline.

This clonotype was seen ten or more times. The J gene is TRBJ2-7, the V gene TRBV11-2; TRBD2 matches at 10 bases. Germline lookup yields CDR1 SGHAT and CDR2 FQNNGV. This CDR3 has 14 amino acids. Trimming removed 2 bases from V and 6 bases from J; junction bases left unmatched: 4. The CDR3 protein is CASSLLAGGGEQYF. The CDR3 nucleotides are TGTGCCAGCAGCTTATTAGCGGGAGGTGGCGAGCAGTACTTC.

Comment on this clonotype: At one end, the junction sequence differs from germline, possibly due to a read error. The gene calls are TRBV10-2 and TRBJ2-7; a weak D match, TRBD1 (6 bases). Germline-derived CDR1 and CDR2 are WSHSY and SAAADI. The CDR3 extends over 16 amino acids. The CDR3 nucleotides are TGCGCCAGCAGTGAGTCGACACCCAGGGGTTCGGCCGAGCGGTACTTC. Protein: CASSESTPRGSAERYF.

About this clonotype: This may be a read error, as it is one base from a much larger clone. The rearrangement links TRBV6-1 to TRBJ1-2; D ambiguous. The V gene's germline CDR1 is MNHNS and CDR2 SASEGT. The CDR3 sequence is 13 residues long. CDR3 loop: CASSSQVGYAYTF. The CDR3 nucleotides read TGTGCCAGCAGTTCCCAAGTCGGCTATGCCTACACCTTC.

This clonotype was observed a handful of times. J is TRBJ2-2 and V is TRBV28, with D perhaps matching TRBD2 (7 bases). CDR1 is MDHEN, CDR2 SYDVKM, per germline. The CDR3 is made up of 16 amino acids. Between the trimmed V and J ends, which lost 5 bases and 1 base, there was a span of 14 bases. The CDR3 nucleotides read TGTGCCAGCAGTCACCTAAGGGGGGGGAACACCGGGGAGCTGTTTTTT. It yields the protein CASSHLRGGNTGELFF.

Only one count was recorded for this clonotype. This may stem from a read error, because a much larger clone lies one nucleotide away. It is likely a read error, because the conserved phenylalanine at the end of the CDR3 is missing. J is TRBJ1-1 and V is TRBV7-8; D gene uncertain. The CDR3 loop spans 16 amino acids. Germline assignment: CDR1 SGHVS and CDR2 FQNEAQ. V was pared by 6 bases and J by 1 base, with 18 bases between. The CDR3 loop is CASRPRFGRSNTEAFL. The CDR3 DNA reads as TGTGCCAGCAGACCTAGATTCGGGAGATCGAACACTGAAGCTTTCCTT.

On this clonotype: A read error is likely, as this CDR3 ends without the conserved phenylalanine or tryptophan. This chain uses TRBV10-3 with TRBJ2-6; D remains unclear. CDR3 length: 12 amino acids. Germline CDR1 and CDR2: ENHRY and SYGVKD. The V end was cut by 7 bases, the J end by 2 bases, with 3 bases between. CDR3 DNA: TGTGCCATCAACCCTGGGGCCAACGTCCTGACTCTC. Translating gives CAINPGANVLTL.